This T cell receptor beta chain was sequenced during a study of T cell responses to AZD1222 COVID-19 vaccine (dated by TCRdb to the early 2020s). Turning to the overall study: AZD1222 recipients whose second dose came at about 4 weeks and those whose second dose came at about 12 weeks were combined into one group, since spike-specific TCR depth and breadth did not differ between the two schedules. A total of 233 trial participants underwent TCR sequencing, of whom more than 200 had received two doses of AZD1222 and roughly 26 had received two doses of the MenACWY control vaccine. Trial participants were enrolled into age subgroups of 18-55, 56-69 and 70-plus years, which contained about 150, 27 and 61 TCR-sequenced participants, respectively. Beyond this particular receptor, the publication reports: Vaccine-associated CD4 TCRs spanned the whole spike protein, with dominant responses in regions 160-218 and 743-854. Reportedly, close to half of the unique spike-specific TCRs recognized epitopes lying outside the regions that are mutated in the B.1.351 and B.1.1.7 variants. A significant rise in spike-specific TCR breadth and depth was observed after two AZD1222 doses relative to day 0 and relative to MenACWY recipients. Because no samples from the day 14 peak response were available, repertoires could be characterized only after the peak T cell response. Conclusions about previously exposed vaccinees are limited, since just 5 or 6 AZD1222 recipients were seropositive for SARS-CoV-2 at baseline. In the small 56-69-year group, the increase in depth fell short of significance, most likely because of low power. Participants were mostly white British, with more females than males. The authors suggested clonal diversity may have been underestimated.

In the paper's terms, the time point label means: baseline before first vaccination. The vaccinee samples were drawn from two UK trials, COV001 and COV002, one of which was a single-blind randomized controlled phase 2/3 trial testing AZD1222 (ChAdOx1 nCoV-19) in healthy adults. For TCRbeta chain sequencing, PBMC samples from trial participants were taken at day 0 and at day 28 after the second dose. The CDR3 regions of human TCRbeta chains were analyzed by immunosequencing. Processing in the source paper ran as follows. Repertoire TCRs were matched against a reference library of SARS-CoV-2-specific TCRs generated with the MIRA antigen-specificity platform. Breadth meant the fraction of unique TCRs that were SARS-CoV-2-associated, whereas depth meant the fraction of total T cells that were SARS-CoV-2-associated. Using the MIRA data, each spike-specific TCR was assigned both to the spike region to which the TCR was reactive and to a CD4 or CD8 class. Log10-transformed breadth and depth values were compared by one-way ANOVA with Sidak's multiple comparisons tests. The table was pulled from immuneACCESS by TCRdb, which kept in-frame rearrangements only. Such tables lose some clones; where checked, under half of the loss comes from unresolved V genes, and the rest has no known cause. V, J and clone size are those of that table, while D and trimming were read from the DNA. This sample has some 170,000 clones in its table, and roughly nine tenths of those were observed once. The ten largest clones capture 2.6% of the sample.

As concerns this clone: Its antigen has not been determined. Base-call qualities are not available, and no considerably larger clone is one nucleotide away.

CDR1 and CDR2 were assigned from the germline V gene as MNHEY and SVGAGI. V is cut back by 11 bases and J by 5 bases, with 12 bases in the junction unmatched. Its CDR3 holds 14 amino acids, cysteine through phenylalanine. CDR3 DNA only is kept here, 42 bases in frame from base 1. The V gene is TRBV6-5 and the J gene is TRBJ2-1, with 7 central nucleotides matching TRBD2. The sample was peripheral blood, taken on day 0 of AZD1222 vaccination. The receptor's source is an adult in good health. The DNA sequence follows: TGTGCCGGACGAAGGCTAGCGGTGGACAATGAGCAGTTCTTC. Its coded protein is CAGRRLAVDNEQFF.